This TCR beta chain was recovered during a study of blood T cell repertoires in COVID-19. Study as a whole: Spain, Italy and the United States supplied samples that represented acute and convalescent COVID-19. T cells, B-cell-depleted T cells, or PBMCs provided the cDNA or gDNA that served as material.

In the original analysis: Amplifying reference gene primers gave estimates of nucleated cell counts. TCRdb's copy holds only in-frame clones and misses some; the assay was immunoSEQ multiplex PCR. The DNA was the basis for D and trimming; V, J and clone size are from that table. The sample yields 88,000 or so clones, 75% to 90% seen once. The CDR3 is 13 amino acids. Trimming took 3 bases from V and 12 from J, leaving 17 bases between them. Germline V gives CDR1 MNHNS, CDR2 SASEGT. The source is a man aged 60 to 75 with acute or convalescent COVID-19. The material sequenced was peripheral blood. The chain joins TRBV6-1 to TRBJ1-2; D call uncertain. The CDR3 DNA follows: TGTGCCAGCAGTGATGTCCTTCGTGAGAAACACACCTTC. This sequence encodes CASSDVLREKHTF.